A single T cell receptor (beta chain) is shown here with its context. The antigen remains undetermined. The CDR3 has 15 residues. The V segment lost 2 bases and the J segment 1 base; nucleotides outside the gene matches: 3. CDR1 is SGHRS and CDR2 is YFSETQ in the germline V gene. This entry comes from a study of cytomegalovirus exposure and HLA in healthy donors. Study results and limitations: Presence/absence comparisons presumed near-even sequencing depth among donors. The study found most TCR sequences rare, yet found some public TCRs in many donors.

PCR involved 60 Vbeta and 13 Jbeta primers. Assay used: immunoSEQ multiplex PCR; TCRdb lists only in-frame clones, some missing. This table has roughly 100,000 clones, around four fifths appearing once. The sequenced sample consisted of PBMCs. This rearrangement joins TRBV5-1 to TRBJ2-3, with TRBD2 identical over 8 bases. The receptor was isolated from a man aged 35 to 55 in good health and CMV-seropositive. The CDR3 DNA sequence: TGCGCCAGCAGCTTTAGCGGGGCCCGCACAGATACGCAGTATTTT. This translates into CASSFSGARTDTQYF.